The rows below give T cell receptor beta chains drawn from one sample of a study of regulatory T cells in long-lasting Graves disease. One entry per CDR3 protein results from TCRdb running MiXCR on the multiplex PCR reads. The sample lists over 500,000 distinct CDR3 sequences, around 17% seen once, with roughly 18% in the top ten. These data were also reused for a study on T cells in Graves' hyperthyroidism and ophthalmopathy.

Sequencing used peripheral blood mononuclear cells (PBMCs), obtained at new diagnosis, from a patient treated with antithyroid drugs. Receptors originate from a woman aged 30 to 39 with Graves disease. CDR3s include the opening cysteine and the closing phenylalanine or tryptophan. The D gene is left open where the match is weak. Some rows mark clone size as missing; the rest say once, few, many or name a class of expanded clone.

J gene	clone size	V gene	D gene	CDR3 DNA	CDR3 protein
TRBJ1-5	NA	TRBV6-1	NA	TGTGCCAGCAGGGACGGACAGATCAATCAGCCCCAGCATTTT	CASRDGQINQPQHF
TRBJ1-6	NA	TRBV20-1	NA	TGCAGTGCTCTCAATCCTTTAGCCCCCAATTCACCCCTCCACTTT	CSALNPLAPNSPLHF
TRBJ1-2	many	TRBV29-1	TRBD1	TGCAGCGTCGGTGTGGACAGGGTGGATGGCTACACCTTC	CSVGVDRVDGYTF
TRBJ2-5	many	TRBV28	TRBD2	TGTGCCAGCAGTACCAGCCGGGGACTAGCGGGAGTTAGGGCTGAGACCCAGTACTTC	CASSTSRGLAGVRAETQYF
TRBJ1-1	NA	TRBV15	NA	TGTGCCACCAGCTGGTCGATATATGGGGGGATGAACACTGAAGCTTTCTTT	CATSWSIYGGMNTEAFF
TRBJ1-1	few	TRBV20-1	TRBD1	TGCAGTGCTCCGGACAGGGTAGGGACTGAAGCTTTCTTT	CSAPDRVGTEAFF
TRBJ2-7	NA	TRBV29-1	NA	TGCAGCGTTGAGAGGGTGGGGAGGACGGGCGAGCAGTACTTC	CSVERVGRTGEQYF
TRBJ2-4	many	TRBV6-1	TRBD1	TGTGCCAGCAGTGACCGTGGACAGGGGACAAACATTCAGTACTTC	CASSDRGQGTNIQYF
TRBJ2-1	many	TRBV20-1	TRBD2	TGCAGTGCTAGGTATAGCGGGAAAAATGAGCAGTTCTTC	CSARYSGKNEQFF
TRBJ2-5	many	TRBV29-1	NA	TGCAGCGTTGCAAGCAGGGGAGGGGAGACCCAGTACTTC	CSVASRGGETQYF